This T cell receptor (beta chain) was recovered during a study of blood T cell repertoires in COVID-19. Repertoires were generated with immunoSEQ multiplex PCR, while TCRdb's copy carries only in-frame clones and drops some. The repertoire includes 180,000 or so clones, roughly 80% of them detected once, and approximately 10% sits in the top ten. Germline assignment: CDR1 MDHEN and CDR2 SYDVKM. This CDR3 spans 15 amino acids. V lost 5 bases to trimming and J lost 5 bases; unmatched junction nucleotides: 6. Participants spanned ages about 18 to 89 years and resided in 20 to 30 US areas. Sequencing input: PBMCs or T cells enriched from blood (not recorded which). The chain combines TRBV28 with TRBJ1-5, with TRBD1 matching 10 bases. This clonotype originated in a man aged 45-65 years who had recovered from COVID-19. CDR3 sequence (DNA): TGTGCCAGCAGTAAGACAGGGGGCGGAGATCAGCCCCAGCATTTT. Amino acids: CASSKTGGGDQPQHF.